This T cell receptor beta chain was observed in a study of T cell responses to AZD1222 COVID-19 vaccine. Study conclusions and caveats: Recipients of two AZD1222 doses showed rising Spike-specific TCR breadth and depth. Repertoire collection took place solely once the T cell response had peaked. Clonal diversity may have been underestimated, and the donors were mostly white British, with more females than males.

CDR1 SGHTA and CDR2 FQGNSA come from the germline V gene. The CDR3 has 14 residues. The J segment lost 0 bases and the V segment lost 6 bases, leaving 2 bases of the junction unmatched. This clone was recorded only once. What it recognizes is unknown. Profiling relied on immunoSEQ multiplex PCR, and the TCRdb table lists in-frame clones only, not all of them. The data hold about 140,000 clones, with over 85% observed a single time. The material was peripheral blood, obtained on day 0 of AZD1222 vaccination. V is TRBV7-2 and J is TRBJ1-5, with TRBD1 matching over 7 bases. This TCR derives from an adult in good health. The CDR3 protein is CASSGTVSNQPQHF. CDR3 bases: TGTGCCAGCAGTGGGACAGTTAGCAATCAGCCCCAGCATTTT.